The sequence of this TCR beta chain was determined in a study of blood T cell repertoires in COVID-19. About the research overall: Researchers got acute and convalescent COVID-19 samples from the United States, Italy and Spain.

V lost 3 bases to trimming and J lost 5 bases, with 14 bases between them. CDR3 length equals 14 residues. CDR1 and CDR2 (germline): LNHDA, SQIVND (reference sequence). Original handling: Amplified reference gene primers provided the basis for estimating nucleated cell counts. Sequencing used immunoSEQ multiplex PCR; TCRdb keeps in-frame clones, though not all of them. The V and J calls and the clone size are those of that table, but D and trimming were determined from the DNA. The sample has about 250,000 clones, around 90% seen once. Material: peripheral blood. The receptor was isolated from a woman aged 40-49 years who had recovered from COVID-19. This chain connects TRBV19 to TRBJ2-7; perhaps TRBD1 as D (6 bases). The CDR3 sequence: CASSIWGLGDEQYF. The CDR3, as DNA: TGTGCCAGTAGTATCTGGGGGCTTGGCGACGAGCAGTACTTC.